Presented here are 14 T cell receptor beta chains from one specimen sequenced in a study of blood T cell repertoires in COVID-19. Assay used: immunoSEQ multiplex PCR; TCRdb lists only in-frame clones, some missing. The table includes about 200,000 clones, more than 75% detected once. Sample: peripheral blood. These receptor sequences come from a man between 60 and 75 years old who had recovered from COVID-19.

CDR3 in amino acids: CASSSGQGTDTQYF. CDR3 in DNA: TGTGCCAGCTCATCGGGACAGGGGACAGATACGCAGTATTTT. The rearrangement joins TRBV18 to TRBJ2-3; 10 nucleotides align to TRBD1. The CDR3 runs to 14 residues. The germline gives CDR1 KGHSH, CDR2 LQKENI. Unmatched junction bases numbered 2, after V lost 5 bases and J lost 3 bases.

This rearrangement joins TRBV6-5 to TRBJ2-7, with 10 bases lining up with TRBD1. The CDR3 spans 13 residues. Unmatched junction bases numbered 10, after V lost 7 bases and J lost 10 bases. CDR1 and CDR2 (germline): MNHEY, SVGAGI. The CDR3, as DNA: TGTGCCAGCAAACCCTTGACAGGGGGCGACCAGTACTTC. Translation gives CASKPLTGGDQYF.

This clone has only a few counts. The chain combines TRBV4-1 with TRBJ1-5; D may be TRBD1 (5 bases). The CDR3 is made up of 14 amino acids. Germline CDR1 and CDR2: MGHRA and YSYEKL. V lost 3 bases to trimming and J lost 4 bases, with 10 bases between them. CDR3: CASSQARVNQPQHF. The CDR3 nucleotides are TGCGCCAGCAGCCAGGCCAGGGTGAATCAGCCCCAGCATTTT.

The chain links TRBV7-9 to TRBJ2-7, with D perhaps matching TRBD1 (5 bases). CDR1 SEHNR and CDR2 FQNEAQ come from the germline V gene (reference sequence). The CDR3 is 16 amino acids. The germline V and J ends were trimmed by 7 bases and 0 bases, with 19 bases remaining between them. In DNA form, the CDR3 reads TGTGCCAGCACCCAGACATATCCAGACAGCTCCTACGAGCAGTACTTC. It encodes CASTQTYPDSSYEQYF. Combining the CDR3 with reference TRBV7-9 and TRBJ2-7 gives the whole variable domain DTGVSQNPRHKITKRGQNVTFRCDPISEHNRLYWYRQTLGQGPEFLTYFQNEAQLEKSRLLSDRFSAERPKGSFSTLEIQRTEQGDSAMYLCASTQTYPDSSYEQYFGPGTRLTVT.

The chain has TRBV4-3 and TRBJ1-4; weak D call: TRBD1 (5 bases). CDR3 length: 14 residues. Trimming took 1 base from V and 12 from J, leaving 15 bases between them. Germline V CDR1 and CDR2: LGHNA, YSLEER. CDR3 region: CASSQVRAWGELFF. The CDR3 DNA sequence: TGCGCCAGCAGCCAAGTCAGGGCTTGGGGCGAACTGTTTTTT.

This clone has only one observation. The chain employs TRBV30 and TRBJ1-5; no clear D gene. Germline lookup yields CDR1 GTSNPN and CDR2 SVGIG (reference sequence). V gave up 4 bases and J gave up 1 base, with 8 bases separating them. CDR3 length: 13 amino acids. CDR3 residues: CAWNPGSNQPQHF. DNA for the CDR3: TGTGCCTGGAACCCAGGAAGCAATCAGCCCCAGCATTTT.

The chain has TRBV5-1 and TRBJ2-7; tentative D call: TRBD2 (7 bases). From germline, CDR1 is SGHRS and CDR2 YFSETQ. Trimming shortened V by 4 bases and J by 2 bases, and 16 bases separated the two germline ends. The CDR3 runs 15 residues. CDR3: CASSPRGGRAYEQYF. In DNA, the CDR3 is TGCGCCAGCAGCCCGCGAGGGGGGAGGGCCTACGAGCAGTACTTC.

This clone was seen just once. V is TRBV20-1 and J is TRBJ2-3; D remains unclear. Between the trimmed V and J ends, which lost 5 bases and 6 bases, there was a span of 3 bases. Germline loops: CDR1 DFQATT, CDR2 SNEGSKA (reference sequence). The length of the CDR3 is 9 residues. CDR3 sequence reads: CSAPDTQYF. CDR3 nucleotides: TGCAGTGCTCCGGATACGCAGTATTTT.

This clone was detected only a few times. This sequence joins TRBV18 and TRBJ1-1; D gene unclear. This CDR3 is 15 amino acids long. The germline gives CDR1 KGHSH, CDR2 LQKENI. Trimming shortened V by 2 bases and J by 0 bases, and 10 bases separated the two germline ends. CDR3 protein: CASSPSQFMNTEAFF. The CDR3 region has the DNA TGTGCCAGCTCACCAAGTCAGTTTATGAACACTGAAGCTTTCTTT.

This clone was observed a few times. The J gene is TRBJ1-2, the V gene TRBV5-6; D gene uncertain. The germline V gene encodes CDR1 SGHDT and CDR2 YYEEEE. This CDR3 is built from 13 residues. Trimming removed 2 bases from V and 2 bases from J, with 7 bases in between. CDR3 protein: CASSFNSNYGYTF. DNA of the CDR3: TGTGCCAGCAGCTTTAACAGCAACTATGGCTACACCTTC.

V gene TRBV5-6 combines with J gene TRBJ1-4; tentatively, D is TRBD1 (5 bases). Trimming stripped 1 base from V and 6 bases from J, with 7 bases between. Germline V gives CDR1 SGHDT, CDR2 YYEEEE. The CDR3 is 13 residues long. The CDR3 protein is CASSLSGHEKLFF. The CDR3 coding sequence is TGTGCCAGCAGCTTGTCAGGGCATGAAAAACTGTTTTTT.

CDR3 sequence (DNA): TGCGCCAGCAGCCCTGGACTAGCGGGACCCATCGTGAATGAGCAGTTCTTC. It specifies CASSPGLAGPIVNEQFF. The V gene is TRBV5-1, the J gene TRBJ2-1, with 12 bases identical to TRBD2. The CDR3 has 17 amino acids. Looked up from germline, CDR1 is SGHRS and CDR2 is YFSETQ. J was trimmed by 7 bases and V by 4 bases; bases with no gene match: 12.

The chain combines TRBV6-5 with TRBJ2-5; perhaps TRBD2 as D (5 bases). Germline CDR1 and CDR2: MNHEY and SVGAGI. This CDR3 has 14 residues. V gave up 2 bases and J gave up 5 bases, with 12 bases separating them. The CDR3 is CASSYGGSLETQYF. The CDR3 DNA reads as TGTGCCAGCAGTTACGGCGGGTCTTTGGAGACCCAGTACTTC.

This clone showed up just a few times. The V and J genes are TRBV27 and TRBJ1-5; D ambiguous. This CDR3 spans 13 amino acids. The germline V and J ends were trimmed by 2 bases and 9 bases, with 11 bases remaining between them. The germline CDR1 and CDR2 sequences are MNHEY and SMNVEV (reference sequence). CDR3 coding DNA: TGTGCCAGCAGTTTAAACCGCGTGAGGCCCCAGCATTTT. It is translated as CASSLNRVRPQHF.